This TCR beta chain derives from a study of cytomegalovirus exposure and HLA in healthy donors. The ends lost 3 bases at V and 7 bases at J; junction bases unmatched: 8. This CDR3 comprises 15 residues. Per germline, CDR1 LNHDA and CDR2 SQIVND (reference sequence). With 60 Vbeta and 13 Jbeta primers, the PCR was carried out. Repertoires were generated with immunoSEQ multiplex PCR, while TCRdb's copy carries only in-frame clones and drops some. This table has roughly 120,000 clones, roughly 62% appearing once. The sample was PBMCs. This rearrangement joins TRBV19 to TRBJ1-4; 7 bases line up with TRBD1. The origin of this receptor is a man younger than 40 in good health and CMV-seropositive. CDR3 amino acids: CASSISEGAGEKLFF. The CDR3 DNA reads as TGTGCCAGTAGTATTTCCGAGGGGGCAGGTGAAAAACTGTTTTTT.